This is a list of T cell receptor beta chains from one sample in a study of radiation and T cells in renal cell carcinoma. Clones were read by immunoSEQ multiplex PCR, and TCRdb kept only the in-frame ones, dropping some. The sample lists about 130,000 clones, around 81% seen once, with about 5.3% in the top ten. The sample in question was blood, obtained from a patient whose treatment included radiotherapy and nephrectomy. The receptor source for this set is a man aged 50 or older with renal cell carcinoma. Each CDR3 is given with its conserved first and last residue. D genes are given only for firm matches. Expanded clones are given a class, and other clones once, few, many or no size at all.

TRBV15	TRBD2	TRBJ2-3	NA	TGTGCCACCAGCAGAGAGGGGACTAGCGGGTACACAGATACGCAGTATTTT	CATSREGTSGYTDTQYF
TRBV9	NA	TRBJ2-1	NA	TGTGCCAGCAGCGTGCTCACAGGAAGGGAGCAGTTCTTC	CASSVLTGREQFF
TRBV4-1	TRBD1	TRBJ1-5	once	TGCGCCAGCAGCCCCCGGACAGGAGACTCTAATTACAATCAGCCCCAGCATTTT	CASSPRTGDSNYNQPQHF
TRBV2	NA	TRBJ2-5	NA	TGTGCCAGCGACAGCGGGCTCCAAGAGACCCAGTACTTC	CASDSGLQETQYF
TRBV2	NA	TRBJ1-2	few	TGTGCCAGCACCGAGAGGGGGGCGTTGCGGTTTAACTATGGCTACACCTTC	CASTERGALRFNYGYTF
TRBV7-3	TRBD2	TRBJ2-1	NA	TGTGCCAGCAGCTCCGGGACTAGACACAATGAGCAGTTCTTC	CASSSGTRHNEQFF
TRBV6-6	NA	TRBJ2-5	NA	TGTGCCAGCAGGGGGGGACAGAACCAAGAGACCCAGTACTTC	CASRGGQNQETQYF
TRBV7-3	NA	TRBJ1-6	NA	TGTGCCAGCAGCTTAACGATGAATTCACCCCTCCACTTT	CASSLTMNSPLHF
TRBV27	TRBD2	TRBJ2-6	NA	TGTGCCAGCAGTTTATGGGGCCGTTCTAGCGGGGGCTCTGGGGCCAACGTCCTGACTTTC	CASSLWGRSSGGSGANVLTF
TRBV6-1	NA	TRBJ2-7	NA	TGTGCCAGCAGTGTAGCGGATTATTACGAGCAGTACTTC	CASSVADYYEQYF
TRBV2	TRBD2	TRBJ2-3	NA	TGTGCCAGCACCCCCGGACTAGCGGGGGGGACAGATACGCAGTATTTT	CASTPGLAGGTDTQYF
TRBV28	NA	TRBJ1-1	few	TGTGCCAGCATTTGGCAGAACACTGAAGCTTTCTTT	CASIWQNTEAFF
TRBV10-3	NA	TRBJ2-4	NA	TGTGCCATCAGTGAGAGGGGGGTTGATCTAGCCAAAAACATTCAGTACTTC	CAISERGVDLAKNIQYF
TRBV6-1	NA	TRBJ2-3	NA	TGTGCCAGCAGTGAGGACAGTTTCACATTTGCAGATACGCAGTATTTT	CASSEDSFTFADTQYF
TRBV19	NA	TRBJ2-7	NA	TGTGCCAGTAGTACAGGGTCTCGAACCTACGAGCAGTACTTC	CASSTGSRTYEQYF
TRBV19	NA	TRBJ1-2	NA	TGTGCCAGTAGTATAGTATGGCAGGCCGGCTACACCTTC	CASSIVWQAGYTF
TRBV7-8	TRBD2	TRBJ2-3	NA	TGTGCCAGCAGCTTAGTACCGGCGGGACTAGCGGGAATGGGTGTGGCAGATACGCAGTATTTT	CASSLVPAGLAGMGVADTQYF
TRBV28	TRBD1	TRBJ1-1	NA	TGTGCCAGCAGTACAGGGGGCGTGGTGAACACTGAAGCTTTCTTT	CASSTGGVVNTEAFF
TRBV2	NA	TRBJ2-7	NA	TGTGCCAGCAGCTCCTACGAGCAGTACTTC	CASSSYEQYF
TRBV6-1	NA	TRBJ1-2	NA	TGTGCCACCGACAGGACATCCCTTATGTATGGCTACACCTTC	CATDRTSLMYGYTF
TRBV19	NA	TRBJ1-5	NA	TGTGCCAGTAGTATCCGGAGACAGCCCGCAATTGGTGGTCAGCCCCAGCATTTT	CASSIRRQPAIGGQPQHF
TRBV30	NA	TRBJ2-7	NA	TGTGCCTGGGCGACAGGTTACGAGCAGTACTTC	CAWATGYEQYF
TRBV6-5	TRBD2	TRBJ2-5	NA	TGTGCCAGCAGTACCACTTGGACTAGCCAAGAGACCCAGTACTTC	CASSTTWTSQETQYF
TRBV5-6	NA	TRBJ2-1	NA	TGTGCCAGCAGCTTGGTGGGGGAGATGCAGTTCTTC	CASSLVGEMQFF
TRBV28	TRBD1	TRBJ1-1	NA	TGTGCCAGCAGCCGCGCGGGGACAGGGTTGAAAGCTTTCTTT	CASSRAGTGLKAFF
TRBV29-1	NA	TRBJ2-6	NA	TGCAGCGTTGAAAGGGACTCTGGGGCCAACGTCCTGACTTTC	CSVERDSGANVLTF
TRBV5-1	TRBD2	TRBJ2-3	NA	TGCGCCAGCAGTCGACTAGCGGGAGGGTGGGATACGCAGTATTTT	CASSRLAGGWDTQYF
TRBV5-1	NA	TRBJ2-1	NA	TGCGCCAGCACGCTTCAGGCAAACTCCTACAATGAGCAGTTCTTC	CASTLQANSYNEQFF
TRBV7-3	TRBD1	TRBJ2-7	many	TGTGCCAGCAGCCCGGACACACAGGGGGAGCAGTACTTC	CASSPDTQGEQYF
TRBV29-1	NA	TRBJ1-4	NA	TGCAGCGTTGACCGGACGGGCACTAATGAAAAACTGTTTTTT	CSVDRTGTNEKLFF
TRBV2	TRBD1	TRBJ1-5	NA	TGTGCCAGCAGCGAACAGGGGGACGAGCAGCCCCAGCATTTT	CASSEQGDEQPQHF
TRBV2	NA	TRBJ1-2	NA	TGTGCCAGCAGTGGAGGGTCCTATGGCTACACCTTC	CASSGGSYGYTF
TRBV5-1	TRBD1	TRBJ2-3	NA	TGCGCCAGCAGCCTAGGACAGGGATTACTAGATACGCAGTATTTT	CASSLGQGLLDTQYF
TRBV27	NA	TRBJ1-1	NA	TGTGCCAGCAGTTACCTGACGGACGGGAACACTGAAGCTTTCTTT	CASSYLTDGNTEAFF
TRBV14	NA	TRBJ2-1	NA	TGTGCCAGCAGCTCCCTAGCTTTAAACAATGAGCAGTTCTTC	CASSSLALNNEQFF
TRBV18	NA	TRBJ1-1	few	TGTGCCAGCTCCCCCCTGGAGGACACTGAAGCTTTCTTT	CASSPLEDTEAFF
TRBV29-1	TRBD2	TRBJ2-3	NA	TGCAGCGTTGTGGGGGGCACTAGCGGGAGTAAGTTGAGCACAGATACGCAGTATTTT	CSVVGGTSGSKLSTDTQYF
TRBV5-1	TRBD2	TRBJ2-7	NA	TGCGCCAGCAGCTTGGGTCCGAATAGCGGGGCGTACGAGCAGTACTTC	CASSLGPNSGAYEQYF
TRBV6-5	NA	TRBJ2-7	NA	TGTGCCAGCAGTTACTCGTATCAAGGAGACTACGAGCAGTACTTC	CASSYSYQGDYEQYF
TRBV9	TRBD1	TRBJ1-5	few	TGTGCCAGCGGCCACAGGGGGTCTTCTTCGTTACCCCAGCATTTT	CASGHRGSSSLPQHF
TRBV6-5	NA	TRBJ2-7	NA	TGTGCCAGCAGGGGGCCCCTGTGGAAATCCTACGAGCAGTACTTC	CASRGPLWKSYEQYF
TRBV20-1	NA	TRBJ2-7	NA	TGCAGTGCTAGTGGCTCCTACGAGCAGTACTTC	CSASGSYEQYF
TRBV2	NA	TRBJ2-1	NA	TGTGCCAGCAGTATCCAGTACAATGAGCAGTTCTTC	CASSIQYNEQFF
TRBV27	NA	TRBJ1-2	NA	TGTGCCAGCAGGGGCGGGGGGGCCTTCTACAACTATGGCTACACCTTC	CASRGGGAFYNYGYTF
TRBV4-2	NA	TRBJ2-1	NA	TGTGCCAGCAGCCAGTTAGGGGGGAGGGGATACAATGAGCAGTTCTTC	CASSQLGGRGYNEQFF
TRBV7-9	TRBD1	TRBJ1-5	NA	TGTGCCAGCGGGGGACAGGGGGGCAATCAGCCCCAGCATTTT	CASGGQGGNQPQHF
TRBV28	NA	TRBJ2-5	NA	TGTGCCAGCAGTTCGGCTGGGGCCCTAGGGGAAGAGACCCAGTACTTC	CASSSAGALGEETQYF
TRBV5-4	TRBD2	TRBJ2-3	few	TGTGCCAGCAGCTCCGAGGGGACTACCCACCTCACAGATACGCAGTATTTT	CASSSEGTTHLTDTQYF
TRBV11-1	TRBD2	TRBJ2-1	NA	TGTGCCAGCAGCTTAGAGTCTAGCGGGAGTGGCTACAATGAGCAGTTCTTC	CASSLESSGSGYNEQFF
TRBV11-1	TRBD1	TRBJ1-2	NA	TGTGCCAGCAGCCAAGGGACAGGGTCTTATGGCTACACCTTC	CASSQGTGSYGYTF